What follows are 19 T cell receptor beta chains derived from one specimen sequenced in a study of T cell responses to AZD1222 COVID-19 vaccine. Sequenced by immunoSEQ multiplex PCR; TCRdb stores in-frame clones only, minus some. The table records 100,000 to 150,000 clones, roughly 93% of them present only once. Source: peripheral blood, taken 28 days after the second AZD1222 dose. The receptors stem from an adult who received the AZD1222 COVID-19 vaccine.

J is TRBJ2-3 and V is TRBV4-1; 12 bases are a match to TRBD2. The length of the CDR3 is 20 residues. V trimming: 5 bases; J trimming: 1 base; junction bases outside the gene matches: 16. Germline CDR1 is MGHRA and CDR2 is YSYEKL. CDR3 loop: CASSKKMTSGSSIGTDTQYF. The CDR3 DNA sequence: TGCGCCAGCAGCAAAAAAATGACTAGCGGGAGTTCCATCGGCACAGATACGCAGTATTTT.

The chain recombines TRBV10-2 with TRBJ2-2, with D perhaps TRBD2 (6 bases). There are 13 residues in the CDR3. Germline CDR1 is WSHSY and CDR2 is SAAADI. V was clipped by 8 bases and J by 1 base, with 8 bases between them. This CDR3 is CASRDLNTGELFF. In nucleotides, the CDR3 is TGCGCCAGCCGGGACTTGAACACCGGGGAGCTGTTTTTT.

Details on this clone: The same CDR3 is also encoded by other DNA sequences in this sample. The chain uses TRBV7-9 and TRBJ1-1, with D hard to call. Germline CDR1 is SEHNR and CDR2 is FQNEAQ (reference sequence). The V end was cut by 2 bases, the J end by 2 bases, with 6 bases between. The CDR3 is 13 residues long. The CDR3 DNA is TGTGCCAGCAGCTTATTCGGTAACACTGAAGCTTTCTTT. Translated: CASSLFGNTEAFF.

The rearrangement joins TRBV5-8 to TRBJ1-2; a weak D match, TRBD1 (6 bases). Germline V gene data show CDR1 as SGHTS and CDR2 as YDEGEE. V lost 1 base and J lost 8, with 30 bases in between. The CDR3 has 19 residues. The CDR3, as DNA: TGTGCCAGCAGCTTGTATACTACGGCAGGGGACCCAACACCTTACGGCTACACCTTC. Amino acids: CASSLYTTAGDPTPYGYTF.

The V and J genes are TRBV3-1 (or the pseudogene TRBV3-2) and TRBJ2-7; D is possibly TRBD1 (5 bases). Germline lookup yields CDR1 LGHDT and CDR2 YNNKEL (reference sequence). CDR3 length equals 14 residues. Trimming shortened V by 2 bases and J by 6 bases, and 14 bases separated the two germline ends. The CDR3 protein is CASSQIWGRGEQYF. The CDR3 coding sequence is TGTGCCAGCAGCCAAATTTGGGGTAGGGGCGAGCAGTACTTC.

The chain is built from TRBV3-1 (or the pseudogene TRBV3-2) and TRBJ2-1; 7 nucleotides line up with TRBD1. J lost 8 bases, V lost 3 bases, and 7 bases had no gene match. The germline V gene has CDR1 LGHDT and CDR2 YNNKEL (reference sequence). The CDR3 has 14 residues. The CDR3 DNA reads TGTGCCAGCAGCCATAAGGGGGCGAGGGATGAGCAGTTCTTC. It codes for CASSHKGARDEQFF.

V is TRBV30 and J is TRBJ2-2, with a tentative D call TRBD2 (6 bases). The germline V and J ends were trimmed by 8 bases and 8 bases, with 24 bases remaining between them. CDR3 length: 15 residues. Germline V lookup: CDR1 GTSNPN, CDR2 SVGIG (reference sequence). CDR3 sequence reads: CAARVAGRGWGELFF. The CDR3 region has the DNA TGTGCCGCCCGGGTAGCAGGGCGGGGTTGGGGGGAGCTGTTTTTT.

This clone was seen a single time. This chain joins TRBV9 and TRBJ2-1; tentatively, D is TRBD1 (5 bases). Trimming took off 0 bases at V and 4 bases at J, with 14 bases between the two ends. Germline V gives CDR1 SGDLS, CDR2 YYNGEE. The CDR3 is 16 amino acids. The CDR3 loop is CASSVASTATYNEQFF. The CDR3 coding sequence is TGTGCCAGCAGCGTAGCTTCGACAGCTACGTACAATGAGCAGTTCTTC.

V gene TRBV28 combines with J gene TRBJ1-5, with D unclear. V lost 2 bases, J lost 2 bases, and 7 bases lay in between. CDR3 length equals 14 residues. CDR1 and CDR2 (germline): MDHEN, SYDVKM. The CDR3 coding sequence is TGTGCCAGCAGTTTAGAGGCGGGCAATCAGCCCCAGCATTTT. As protein: CASSLEAGNQPQHF.

The rearrangement links TRBV6-1 to TRBJ2-7; 11 nucleotides agree with TRBD2. CDR1 is MNHNS, CDR2 SASEGT, per germline. The CDR3 runs to 20 residues. J gave up 6 bases and V 4 bases, and 23 bases lay outside the gene matches. This CDR3 reads CASSGPGSGTSGFPSPEQYF. Written as DNA, the CDR3 is TGTGCCAGCAGTGGACCGGGGTCAGGGACTAGCGGATTTCCGTCACCCGAGCAGTACTTC.

The J gene is TRBJ1-2, the V gene TRBV19, with 7 bases matching TRBD1. V shed 7 bases, J shed 8 bases, and the junction held 10 bases outside the gene matches. Germline CDR1 is LNHDA and CDR2 is SQIVND (reference sequence). This CDR3 region has 13 residues. The CDR3 here is CASTRDRAQGYTF. As DNA, the CDR3 is TGTGCCAGTACAAGAGACAGGGCTCAGGGCTACACCTTC.

This clone showed up just a few times. The rearrangement links TRBV24-1 to TRBJ1-2, with a tentative D call TRBD1 (5 bases). Per the germline V gene, CDR1 is KGHDR and CDR2 is SFDVKD. The V and J ends lost 2 bases and 8 bases respectively, with 14 bases between them. The CDR3 sequence is 14 residues long. The chain's CDR3 is CATSDSGRAYGYTF. CDR3 bases: TGTGCCACCAGTGATTCGGGCAGGGCTTACGGCTACACCTTC.

This clone was seen only once. CDR3 protein: CASSNWVAGANVLTF. In DNA form, the CDR3 reads TGTGCCAGCAGCAATTGGGTTGCTGGGGCCAACGTCCTGACTTTC. This chain uses TRBV21-1 with TRBJ2-6. TRBV21-1 is a listed pseudogene. The CDR3 totals 15 residues.

The genes are TRBV5-1 and TRBJ2-5; 8 bases match TRBD2. Germline V CDR1 and CDR2: SGHRS, YFSETQ. After removal of 4 bases from V and 6 bases from J, the junction contained 14 bases not matched to a gene. The CDR3 contains 16 residues. The CDR3: CASSTPRAGEPKTQYF. The DNA for the CDR3 is TGCGCCAGCAGCACCCCGAGAGCGGGAGAGCCAAAGACCCAGTACTTC.

The chain couples TRBV5-7 to TRBJ2-2; D call uncertain. TRBV5-7 is annotated as an ORF whose role is uncertain. Trimming took off 2 bases at V and 3 bases at J, with 11 bases between the two ends. CDR3 length equals 15 residues. The CDR3 region is CASSLSGSHTGELFF. The CDR3 region has the DNA TGTGCCAGCAGCTTAAGTGGCAGCCACACCGGGGAGCTGTTTTTT.

This chain joins TRBV2 and TRBJ1-4; 8 nucleotides agree with TRBD1. V was pared by 6 bases and J by 1 base, with 4 bases of the junction left unmatched. The CDR3 spans 15 residues. Germline CDR1 is SNHLY and CDR2 is FYNNEI. The CDR3 region has the DNA TGTGCCAGCAGCGTAGGGACAGGAACTAATGAAAAACTGTTTTTT. Translated, it gives CASSVGTGTNEKLFF.

The chain couples TRBV6-4 to TRBJ2-2; the D gene is possibly TRBD1 (5 bases). The V gene lost 5 bases and the J gene lost 4 bases, with 14 bases spanning the gap. Germline-derived CDR1 and CDR2 are MRHNA and SNTAGT. This CDR3 is 15 amino acids long. CDR3 in DNA: TGTGCCAGCAGTTACTTTGACAGCCCCACCGGGGAGCTGTTTTTT. This translates into CASSYFDSPTGELFF.

The rearrangement joins TRBV18 to TRBJ2-7; no definite D call. Germline lookup yields CDR1 KGHSH and CDR2 LQKENI. Trimming removed 1 base from V and 7 bases from J, with 11 bases in between. CDR3 length equals 13 residues. The CDR3 loop reads CASSPRAQEEQYF. The CDR3 DNA reads as TGTGCCAGCTCACCACGGGCGCAGGAAGAGCAGTACTTC.

The chain has TRBV7-9 and TRBJ2-2; 7 bases fit TRBD2. J was trimmed by 4 bases and V by 10 bases; bases with no gene match: 12. The CDR3 has 15 residues. Looked up from germline, CDR1 is SEHNR and CDR2 is FQNEAQ (reference sequence). The CDR3 loop is CAIFGASGLTGELFF. DNA of the CDR3: TGTGCCATCTTCGGGGCTAGCGGACTCACCGGGGAGCTGTTTTTT.